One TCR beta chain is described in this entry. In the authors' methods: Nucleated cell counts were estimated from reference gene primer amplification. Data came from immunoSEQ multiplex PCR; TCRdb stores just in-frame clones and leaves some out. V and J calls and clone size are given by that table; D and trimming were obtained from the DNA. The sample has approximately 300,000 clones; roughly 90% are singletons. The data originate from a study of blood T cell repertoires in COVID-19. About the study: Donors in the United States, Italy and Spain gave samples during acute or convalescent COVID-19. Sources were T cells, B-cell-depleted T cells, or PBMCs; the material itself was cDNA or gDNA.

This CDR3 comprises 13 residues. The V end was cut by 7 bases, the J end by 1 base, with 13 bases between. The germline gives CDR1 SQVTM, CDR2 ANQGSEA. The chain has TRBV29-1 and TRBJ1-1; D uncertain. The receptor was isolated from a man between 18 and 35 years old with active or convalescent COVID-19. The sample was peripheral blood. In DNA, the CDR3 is TGCAGCGCCTTAGACGGAGGGAACACTGAAGCTTTCTTT. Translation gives CSALDGGNTEAFF.